The present entry profiles one T cell receptor beta chain with its context. Its cognate antigen is unknown. The data belong to a study of T cells in localized non-small cell lung cancer. CDR1 is SGHRS, CDR2 YFSETQ, per germline. The CDR3 runs 15 residues. V lost 4 bases and J lost 1; bases outside the gene matches: 6. Profiling relied on immunoSEQ multiplex PCR, and the TCRdb table lists in-frame clones only, not all of them. The sample holds fewer than 50,000 clones, roughly 84% seen once. General study points: Measurement of T cell clonality placed uninvolved adjacent lung highest, above the level in tumor. Sequencing involved a lone tumor region, leaving heterogeneity possible. Among the top 100 tumor clones, a median about 52 appeared in adjacent lung. Longer overall survival associated with higher blood T cell density; shorter survival with higher adjacent-lung clonality.

This clonotype was obtained from a man between 40 and 75 years old with stage II lung adenocarcinoma. The V gene is TRBV5-1, the J gene TRBJ1-1; 8 bases fit TRBD1. The material sequenced was PBMCs, taken before any cancer treatment. In DNA form, the CDR3 reads TGCGCCAGCAGCACTCTAACAGGGGGGAACACTGAAGCTTTCTTT. Residues: CASSTLTGGNTEAFF.